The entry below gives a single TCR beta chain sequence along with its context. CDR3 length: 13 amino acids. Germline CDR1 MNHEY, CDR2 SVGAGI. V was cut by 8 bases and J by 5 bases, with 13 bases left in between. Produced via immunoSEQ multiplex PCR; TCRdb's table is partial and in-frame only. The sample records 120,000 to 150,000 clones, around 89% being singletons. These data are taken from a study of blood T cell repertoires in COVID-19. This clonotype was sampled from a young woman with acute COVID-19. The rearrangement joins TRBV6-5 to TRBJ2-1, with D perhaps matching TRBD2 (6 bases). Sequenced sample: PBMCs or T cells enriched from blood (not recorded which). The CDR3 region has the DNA TGTGCCAGCCAGTCCGGCGGGAACAATGAGCAGTTCTTC. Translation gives CASQSGGNNEQFF.